These 27 T cell receptor beta chains originate from one sample sequenced in a study of T-cell reconstitution after alpha-beta-depleted transplantation in children. Unique molecular identifiers tagged the TCRbeta library. TCRdb re-called the PCR reads through MiXCR, storing one row per CDR3 protein. There are 350,000 to 450,000 distinct CDR3 sequences in the sample; roughly 21% occur only once, and around 4% lies in the top ten. Material: PBMCs from the stem cell graft donor, obtained from the stem cell graft. These TCRs come from a human donor who donated a stem cell graft to a child with acute myeloid leukemia.

This chain links TRBV20-1 with TRBJ1-1; D unclear. The V end lost 6 bases, the J end lost 0 bases, and 8 bases lay between the germline ends. This CDR3 is built from 12 residues. Per the germline V gene, CDR1 is DFQATT and CDR2 is SNEGSKA (reference sequence). The CDR3 loop reads CSASGLNTEAFF. CDR3 sequence (DNA): TGCAGTGCCTCGGGATTGAACACTGAAGCTTTCTTT.

This chain uses TRBV28 with TRBJ2-7, with TRBD1 matching over 10 bases. This CDR3 comprises 15 residues. Unmatched junction bases numbered 9, after V lost 7 bases and J lost 3 bases. Germline V gene sequence: CDR1 MDHEN, CDR2 SYDVKM. The CDR3 loop reads CASTPHRDRGYEQYF. In nucleotides, the CDR3 is TGTGCCAGCACCCCGCACCGGGACAGGGGCTACGAGCAGTACTTC.

The chain combines TRBV7-2 with TRBJ1-1, with unresolved D. Germline CDR1 SGHTA, CDR2 FQGNSA. V gave up 5 bases and J gave up 2 bases, with 12 bases separating them. The CDR3 spans 14 residues. CDR3 sequence reads: CASSPGGPNTEAFF. The CDR3 DNA reads TGTGCCAGCAGCCCAGGCGGGCCTAACACTGAAGCTTTCTTT.

This clonotype occurred a few times. One junction end disagrees with the germline gene, perhaps due to a read error. The chain couples TRBV11-2 to TRBJ2-1; TRBD2 matches 13 bases. CDR1 and CDR2 (germline): SGHAT, FQNNGV. The CDR3 length is 13 residues. This chain's CDR3 is CASSSSTSGRSHF. CDR3 DNA sequence: TGTGCCAGCAGCTCCTCGACTAGCGGGAGGTCCCACTTC.

This clonotype was seen a handful of times. J is TRBJ2-1 and V is TRBV5-1; unclear D gene. Trimming cost V 0 bases and J 2 bases, with 6 bases left between them. The germline gives CDR1 SGHRS, CDR2 YFSETQ. The CDR3 is made up of 14 amino acids. DNA of the CDR3: TGCGCCAGCAGCTTGGGGCAAACCTACAATGAGCAGTTCTTC. Translating it yields CASSLGQTYNEQFF.

A few counts support this clonotype. V gene TRBV28 combines with J gene TRBJ2-7, with D tentatively TRBD1 (5 bases). Germline-derived CDR1 and CDR2 are MDHEN and SYDVKM. The V end lost 2 bases, the J end lost 8 bases, and 13 bases lay between the germline ends. The CDR3 runs to 13 residues. The CDR3 nucleotides read TGTGCCAGCAGTTTAAGTATAGGGGTTCAGCAGTACTTC. Amino acids: CASSLSIGVQQYF.

CDR3 sequence (DNA): TGTGCCAGCAGCGCAGGGACTAGCCTCACAGATACGCAGTATTTT. Residues: CASSAGTSLTDTQYF. The chain is built from TRBV9 and TRBJ2-3, with TRBD2 matching 9 bases. The CDR3 runs to 15 residues. V gave up 3 bases and J gave up 2 bases; unmatched junction bases: 4. Germline CDR1 and CDR2: SGDLS and YYNGEE.

This clonotype was seen a few times. The chain joins TRBV27 to TRBJ2-7; TRBD2 is a possible D gene (6 bases). Germline CDR1 is MNHEY and CDR2 is SMNVEV (reference sequence). V was cut by 7 bases and J by 3 bases, with 16 bases left in between. The CDR3 spans 14 residues. The DNA for the CDR3 is TGTGCCAGCACTCATGGAGGGCCAGGCTACGAGCAGTACTTC. Protein: CASTHGGPGYEQYF.

The chain carries TRBV7-9 and TRBJ2-7, with D unclear. V lost 7 bases, J lost 0 bases, and 10 bases lay in between. Germline V CDR1 and CDR2: SEHNR, FQNEAQ (reference sequence). CDR3 length: 13 residues. The CDR3 DNA follows: TGTGCCAGCACCTGGGGTAACTCCTACGAGCAGTACTTC. It encodes CASTWGNSYEQYF.

This clonotype was recorded many times. CDR3 DNA sequence: TGCAGTGCTAGGCCTCCGGGGGGCCAAGAGACCCAGTACTTC. This encodes CSARPPGGQETQYF. The V gene is TRBV20-1, the J gene TRBJ2-5; 7 bases align to TRBD2. The V and J ends lost 3 bases and 1 base, in that order; junction bases with no gene match: 5. This CDR3 comprises 14 residues. The germline V gene has CDR1 DFQATT and CDR2 SNEGSKA (reference sequence).

This clonotype showed up just a few times. This rearrangement joins TRBV28 to TRBJ1-1, with a weak D call TRBD1 (5 bases). CDR3 length: 14 amino acids. Per the germline V gene, CDR1 is MDHEN and CDR2 is SYDVKM. The V end was cut by 7 bases, the J end by 5 bases, with 17 bases between. Written as DNA, the CDR3 is TGTGCCAGCAACCGCTACCAGGGTATAACTGAAGCTTTCTTT. It translates to CASNRYQGITEAFF.

This clonotype was observed a handful of times. V and J are TRBV11-2 and TRBJ2-7; 10 positions agree with TRBD2. This CDR3 has 15 residues. Germline values: CDR1 SGHAT, CDR2 FQNNGV. V lost 5 bases to trimming and J lost 2 bases; unmatched junction nucleotides: 6. The CDR3 DNA reads as TGTGCCAGCAGCCGCCAGCGGGAGGGTGCCTACGAGCAGTACTTC. Translation gives CASSRQREGAYEQYF.

This clonotype was recorded many times. The chain carries TRBV29-1 and TRBJ2-5; 7 bases are a match to TRBD1. The CDR3 runs 11 residues. Trimming at V came to 7 bases and at J to 1 base, leaving 0 bases not matched to a gene. Germline CDR1 reads SQVTM; CDR2 reads ANQGSEA. For the CDR3, the DNA is TGCAGCGAGGGGGCCCAAGAGACCCAGTACTTC. It encodes CSEGAQETQYF.

The chain couples TRBV5-1 to TRBJ2-7; the D gene is possibly TRBD2 (6 bases). The V end lost 0 bases, the J end lost 0 bases, and 13 bases lay between the germline ends. The V gene's germline CDR1 is SGHRS and CDR2 YFSETQ. This CDR3 has 16 residues. The CDR3 spells CASSLEFIGSSYEQYF. In DNA, the CDR3 is TGCGCCAGCAGCTTGGAGTTTATCGGGAGCTCCTACGAGCAGTACTTC.

This clonotype was counted ten times or more. The V and J genes are TRBV4-2 and TRBJ2-7; 11 bases align to TRBD2. CDR1 is LGHNA, CDR2 YNFKEQ, per germline. Trimming removed 4 bases from V and 5 bases from J; junction bases left unmatched: 7. The CDR3 totals 15 residues. The CDR3 is CASSLTSGSTNEQYF. The CDR3 DNA reads TGTGCCAGCAGCCTTACTAGCGGGAGTACCAACGAGCAGTACTTC.

The CDR3 region is CASSTPGNTEAFF. The DNA for the CDR3 is TGTGCCAGCAGTACCCCCGGGAACACTGAAGCTTTCTTT. The V call is TRBV28, the J call TRBJ1-1; D call uncertain. V was shortened by 5 bases and J by 1 base, with 8 bases between the two germline ends. CDR3 size: 13 residues. Germline-derived CDR1 and CDR2 are MDHEN and SYDVKM.

This clonotype turned up a few times. This chain joins TRBV12-3 or TRBV12-4 and TRBJ2-1; D possibly corresponds to TRBD2 (5 bases). The ends were cut back, 7 bases at V and 7 bases at J, with 17 bases in the middle. The CDR3 is 14 amino acids. CDR3 nucleotide sequence: TGTGCCAGCACTAAGAGGGAATTAGGGAATGAGCAGTTCTTC. It encodes CASTKRELGNEQFF.

This clonotype was counted only a few times. This chain joins TRBV4-3 and TRBJ1-1; unclear D gene. CDR1 is LGHNA, CDR2 YSLEER, per germline. Trimming left V 0 bases short and J 4 bases short, with 18 bases between. This CDR3 contains 17 residues. This chain's CDR3 is CASSQDMAGETGTEAFF. Written as DNA, the CDR3 is TGCGCCAGCAGCCAAGATATGGCCGGGGAGACGGGCACTGAAGCTTTCTTT.

This clonotype was seen ten or more times. This chain connects TRBV5-4 to TRBJ2-5; no firm D call. CDR3 length equals 14 residues. The germline V gene encodes CDR1 SGHNT and CDR2 YYREEE (reference sequence). Trimming stripped 0 bases from V and 5 bases from J, with 11 bases between. CDR3 nucleotides: TGTGCCAGCAGCTTGGCGGTGTTAGGGGAGACCCAGTACTTC. Amino acid sequence: CASSLAVLGETQYF.

The rearrangement joins TRBV11-2 to TRBJ2-3; 10 nucleotides agree with TRBD2. Germline V gene data show CDR1 as SGHAT and CDR2 as FQNNGV. The CDR3 spans 15 residues. Losses at the gene ends were 7 bases for V and 1 base for J; bases not matched to a gene: 5. CDR3 DNA sequence: TGTGCCAGCACCCAGACTAGCGGGCGCACAGATACGCAGTATTTT. Protein sequence: CASTQTSGRTDTQYF.

This clonotype was counted once. The chain couples TRBV12-3 or TRBV12-4 to TRBJ2-1; D uncertain. This CDR3 has 13 amino acids. V was shortened by 6 bases and J by 6 bases, with 12 bases between the two germline ends. The CDR3 loop is CASRRQGGNEQFF. The CDR3 nucleotides read TGTGCCAGCAGACGACAAGGTGGCAATGAGCAGTTCTTC.

The chain carries TRBV18 and TRBJ2-3; TRBD2 agrees at 9 bases. The V segment lost 4 bases and the J segment 2 bases; nucleotides outside the gene matches: 4. This CDR3 spans 15 amino acids. Germline CDR1 KGHSH, CDR2 LQKENI. CDR3 bases: TGTGCCAGCTCACTAGGCGGGGGGGCCACAGATACGCAGTATTTT. The encoded protein is CASSLGGGATDTQYF.

The sample holds many counts of this clonotype. This chain links TRBV20-1 with TRBJ2-7; D gene uncertain. From germline, CDR1 is DFQATT and CDR2 SNEGSKA (reference sequence). This CDR3 comprises 11 residues. V was pared by 3 bases and J by 3 bases, with 6 bases between. As DNA, the CDR3 is TGCAGTGCTAGGGAAGACTACGAGCAGTACTTC. It yields the protein CSAREDYEQYF.

This clonotype was observed a few times. The chain links TRBV12-3 or TRBV12-4 to TRBJ2-2; D is possibly TRBD2 (5 bases). The CDR3 spans 13 residues. The V end was cut by 4 bases, the J end by 6 bases, with 9 bases between. The CDR3 protein is CASSSTRAGELFF. The CDR3 DNA is TGTGCCAGCAGTTCAACTAGGGCCGGGGAGCTGTTTTTT.

This clonotype has a count of ten or more. The rearrangement links TRBV20-1 to TRBJ2-4, with 10 bases matching TRBD2. Germline V gives CDR1 DFQATT, CDR2 SNEGSKA (reference sequence). The CDR3 length is 15 residues. J lost 7 bases, V lost 3 bases, and 9 bases had no gene match. The chain's CDR3 is CSASSLAGVWNIQYF. The CDR3 region has the DNA TGCAGTGCTAGTTCCCTAGCGGGAGTGTGGAACATTCAGTACTTC.

There are many counts of this clonotype. The rearrangement links TRBV4-1 to TRBJ1-5; no definite D call. Trimming took 4 bases from V and 8 from J, leaving 12 bases between them. The CDR3 consists of 13 residues. CDR1 and CDR2 (germline): MGHRA, YSYEKL. In DNA, the CDR3 is TGCGCCAGCAGCCGACTAGCACGGGAGCCCCAGCATTTT. Translated: CASSRLAREPQHF.

This chain joins TRBV5-1 and TRBJ2-7, with 9 bases that match TRBD2. Germline V gene data show CDR1 as SGHRS and CDR2 as YFSETQ. The trim removed 2 bases at V and 3 bases at J, leaving 6 bases unmatched. The CDR3 sequence is 15 residues long. CDR3 region: CASSFSGRSGYEQYF. The CDR3 DNA follows: TGCGCCAGCAGCTTCAGCGGGAGGAGTGGCTACGAGCAGTACTTC.